These 16 T cell receptor beta chains were sequenced from one sample in a study of blood T cells in healthy people across ages. PCR was performed a second time for about 7 to 11 cycles using a sample-barcoded 5' primer and a J-beta primer mix. MiXCR was run by TCRdb on the 5' RACE reads, yielding one entry per CDR3 protein. The table lists about 800,000 distinct CDR3 sequences, about 46% of them singletons. The sample taken for sequencing was blood. The receptors here all came from an elderly man in good health.

This clonotype was picked up a small number of times. The chain links TRBV11-2 to TRBJ2-5; D unresolved. The CDR3 extends over 13 amino acids. CDR1 is SGHAT, CDR2 FQNNGV, per germline. Trimming cost V 0 bases and J 7 bases, with 9 bases left between them. The CDR3 spells CASSLEVWRTQYF. In DNA form, the CDR3 reads TGTGCCAGCAGCTTAGAGGTCTGGCGGACCCAGTACTTC.

DNA for the CDR3: TGCGCCAGCAGGGAGGGTAGCGCAACAAACATTCAGTACTTC. Translating gives CASREGSATNIQYF. The chain joins TRBV5-1 to TRBJ2-4; D is possibly TRBD2 (6 bases). CDR1 is SGHRS, CDR2 YFSETQ, per germline. V was cut by 5 bases and J by 6 bases, with 15 bases left in between. The CDR3 runs 14 residues.

The gene calls are TRBV21-1 and TRBJ1-5; TRBD1 is taken as the D call from the table, unchecked against the DNA. TRBV21-1 has pseudogene status. The CDR3 runs 13 residues. CDR3 sequence: CASPGRGRQPQHF. Here the CDR3 DNA reads TGTGCCAGCCCGGGGAGAGGGCGTCAGCCCCAGCATTTT.

The chain carries TRBV10-3 and TRBJ1-5; TRBD1 aligns across 8 bases. The CDR3 contains 13 residues. CDR1 is ENHRY, CDR2 SYGVKD, per germline. V was clipped by 6 bases and J by 3 bases; unmatched bases: 1. CDR3 amino acids: CAIRTGDNQPQHF. As DNA, the CDR3 is TGTGCCATCAGGACAGGGGACAATCAGCCCCAGCATTTT.

In the case of this clonotype: Mismatch with germline at one junction end may stem from a read error. V and J are TRBV4-1 and TRBJ2-3; 9 bases map to TRBD2. Germline lookup yields CDR1 MGHRA and CDR2 YSYEKL. The CDR3 contains 15 residues. CDR3 coding DNA: TGCCCCAGCAGACTAGCGGCGGGAGCTGCAGATGCGCAGTATTTT. Its protein product is CPSRLAAGAADAQYF.

The chain joins TRBV7-3 to TRBJ2-5, with D perhaps TRBD2 (5 bases). The CDR3 totals 13 residues. The V end was cut by 8 bases, the J end by 2 bases, with 12 bases between. CDR1 SGHTA and CDR2 FQGTGA come from the germline V gene. CDR3 bases: TGTGCCAGCGCTTACGGGGTACAAGAGACCCAGTACTTC. It specifies CASAYGVQETQYF.

This CDR3 is CASSSGGQGRGTEAFF. The CDR3 DNA is TGTGCCAGCAGTTCTGGGGGACAGGGACGGGGCACTGAAGCTTTCTTT. The chain uses TRBV6-1 and TRBJ1-1; the match to TRBD1 covers 9 bases. The CDR3 spans 16 residues. Germline CDR1 MNHNS, CDR2 SASEGT. J lost 4 bases, V lost 5 bases, and 11 bases had no gene match.

The chain couples TRBV2 to TRBJ2-7; the D gene is possibly TRBD2 (6 bases). The CDR3 totals 12 residues. The germline V gene has CDR1 SNHLY and CDR2 FYNNEI. V was trimmed by 10 bases and J by 2 bases, leaving 12 bases between them. The CDR3 reads CATKGGPYEQYF. The CDR3 bases are TGTGCCACGAAGGGAGGACCCTACGAGCAGTACTTC.

The V and J genes are TRBV7-2 and TRBJ2-3; TRBD2 agrees at 12 bases. Germline CDR1 SGHTA, CDR2 FQGNSA. This CDR3 comprises 17 residues. V was clipped by 5 bases and J by 3 bases; unmatched bases: 9. The DNA for the CDR3 is TGTGCCAGCAGCAAAACCCTAGCGGGAGGGATGACAGATACGCAGTATTTT. Amino acids: CASSKTLAGGMTDTQYF.

The chain joins TRBV7-2 to TRBJ2-5; the match to TRBD2 covers 7 bases. After removal of 4 bases from V and 2 bases from J, the junction contained 10 bases not matched to a gene. CDR1 and CDR2 from the germline V gene are SGHTA and FQGNSA. The CDR3 is made up of 16 amino acids. The CDR3: CASSYSRGGIQETQYF. CDR3 bases: TGTGCCAGCAGCTACAGCCGGGGAGGGATACAAGAGACCCAGTACTTC. Together with reference TRBV7-2 and TRBJ2-5, the CDR3 gives the full variable domain: GAGVSQSPSNKVTEKGKDVELRCDPISGHTALYWYRQSLGQGLEFLIYFQGNSAPDKSGLPSDRFSAERTGGSVSTLTIQRTQQEDSAVYLCASSYSRGGIQETQYFGPGTRLLVL.

The V call is TRBV25-1, the J call TRBJ1-1; maybe TRBD1 (5 bases). Germline V CDR1 and CDR2: MGHDK, SYGVNS. The V end lost 5 bases, the J end lost 10 bases, and 11 bases lay between the germline ends. The length of the CDR3 is 11 residues. The CDR3 reads CASSSQGVAFF. The CDR3 DNA is TGTGCCAGCAGTTCCCAGGGCGTAGCTTTCTTT.

This chain links TRBV15 with TRBJ2-5; D is ambiguous. Per germline, CDR1 LNHNV and CDR2 YYDKDF (reference sequence). The CDR3 sequence is 12 residues long. The ends were cut back, 1 base at V and 3 bases at J, with 3 bases in the middle. The CDR3 coding sequence is TGTGCCACCAGCAGAGCCAAAGAGACCCAGTACTTC. This encodes CATSRAKETQYF.

This clonotype was found a few times. V and J are TRBV2 and TRBJ1-2; D possibly corresponds to TRBD1 (5 bases). This CDR3 spans 14 amino acids. Germline assignment: CDR1 SNHLY and CDR2 FYNNEI. Trimming took off 7 bases at V and 1 base at J, with 13 bases between the two ends. CDR3 sequence (DNA): TGTGCCAGCACCCGGGGCCCGAATAACTATGGCTACACCTTC. Translating gives CASTRGPNNYGYTF.

In its sample, this clonotype was seen many times. The chain employs TRBV7-9 and TRBJ1-2; TRBD1 agrees at 8 bases. Trimming cost V 5 bases and J 6 bases; bases outside gene matches: 8. The CDR3 length is 14 residues. The germline CDR1 and CDR2 sequences are SEHNR and FQNEAQ (reference sequence). The CDR3 is CASSEGQGSNGYTF. The CDR3 DNA sequence: TGTGCCAGCAGCGAAGGACAGGGAAGCAATGGCTACACCTTC.

As concerns this clonotype: This could be a read error, since a much larger clone is one nucleotide away. This chain connects TRBV5-6 to TRBJ1-6; TRBD1 agrees at 10 bases. Germline values: CDR1 SGHDT, CDR2 YYEEEE. The length of the CDR3 is 16 residues. CDR3 in DNA: TGTGCCAGCAGCGGGGACAGGGGACTTACGAATTCACCCCCCCACTTT. Encoded protein: CASSGDRGLTNSPPHF.

This clonotype appeared a few times. This chain links TRBV15 with TRBJ2-3; D unclear. This CDR3 is built from 17 residues. CDR1 and CDR2 from the germline V gene are LNHNV and YYDKDF (reference sequence). V lost 0 bases and J lost 2, with 15 bases in between. CDR3 sequence: CATSRDLIPTSTDTQYF. CDR3 in DNA: TGTGCCACCAGCAGAGATTTGATCCCCACTTCCACAGATACGCAGTATTTT.